One sample yielded the 31 T cell receptor beta chains listed below, sequenced in a study of T-cell reconstitution after alpha-beta-depleted transplantation in children. This sample's TCRbeta library carried unique molecular identifier barcodes. MiXCR, applied by TCRdb to the PCR reads, yields one record per CDR3 protein. The sample consists of some 440,000 distinct CDR3 sequences, around 15% of them appearing once. The sequences come from PBMCs, mostly from graft donor cells, collected 360 days after TCRalphabeta/CD19-depleted stem cell transplant. These receptors were collected from a boy under two years old who had a stem cell transplant for Wiskott-Aldrich syndrome, so the T cells may come from the graft donor.

This clonotype was seen only once. The chain joins TRBV6-5 to TRBJ1-2; 7 bases agree with TRBD1. The CDR3 contains 15 residues. V dropped 0 bases and J dropped 2; count of bases not matched to a gene: 3. CDR1 is MNHEY and CDR2 is SVGAGI in the germline V gene. The CDR3 nucleotides read TGTGCCAGCAGTTACTCTGGCAGGGGGAACTATGGCTACACCTTC. Encoded protein: CASSYSGRGNYGYTF.

This clonotype has only a few counts. The J gene is TRBJ2-4, the V gene TRBV14, with D uncertain. Germline CDR1 is SGHDN and CDR2 is FVKESK. V dropped 4 bases and J dropped 0 bases, with 10 bases sitting between them. The CDR3 runs to 15 residues. The CDR3 protein is CASSPMGLAKNIQYF. The CDR3 nucleotides are TGTGCCAGCAGCCCTATGGGCTTAGCCAAAAACATTCAGTACTTC.

This clonotype showed up just a few times. The V call is TRBV29-1, the J call TRBJ2-1; 8 bases fit TRBD2. CDR1 and CDR2 (germline): SQVTM, ANQGSEA. Unmatched junction bases numbered 5, after V lost 4 bases and J lost 6 bases. The CDR3 length is 13 residues. The CDR3 bases are TGCAGCGTTGTCGGGACTAGGGCCAATGAGCAGTTCTTC. Protein sequence: CSVVGTRANEQFF.

The chain recombines TRBV4-1 with TRBJ2-2; D ambiguous. Germline CDR1 and CDR2: MGHRA and YSYEKL. CDR3 size: 14 residues. Trimming left V 5 bases short and J 1 base short, with 8 bases between. CDR3 sequence: CASSSHRNTGELFF. DNA of the CDR3: TGCGCCAGCAGCTCTCACAGGAACACCGGGGAGCTGTTTTTT.

The V and J genes are TRBV7-7 and TRBJ2-5; 9 positions agree with TRBD2. Per the germline V gene, CDR1 is SSHAT and CDR2 is FNYEAQ (reference sequence). V dropped 1 base and J dropped 4; count of bases not matched to a gene: 4. This CDR3 contains 15 residues. The CDR3 loop reads CASSLGTAGGETQYF. The CDR3 DNA sequence: TGTGCCAGCAGCTTAGGGACAGCGGGAGGAGAGACCCAGTACTTC.

The chain recombines TRBV5-5 with TRBJ2-5, with TRBD1 matching over 9 bases. CDR1 and CDR2 from the germline V gene are SGHKS and YYEKEE (reference sequence). After removal of 1 base from V and 1 base from J, the junction contained 11 bases not matched to a gene. The CDR3 runs 18 residues. CDR3 sequence reads: CASSLLRARTGAQETQYF. Here the CDR3 DNA reads TGTGCCAGCAGCTTGTTGCGGGCGAGGACAGGGGCCCAAGAGACCCAGTACTTC. The full variable domain, rest sourced from reference TRBV5-5 and TRBJ2-5, is DAGVTQSPTHLIKTRGQQVTLRCSPISGHKSVSWYQQVLGQGPQFIFQYYEKEERGRGNFPDRFSARQFPNYSSELNVNALLLGDSALYLCASSLLRARTGAQETQYFGPGTRLLVL.

The sample holds a few counts of this clonotype. CDR3 nucleotides: TGTGCCAGCAGTGGGGACACCATATATTTT. It is translated as CASSGDTIYF. The chain employs TRBV25-1 and TRBJ1-3; D ambiguous. Germline V CDR1 and CDR2: MGHDK, SYGVNS. The CDR3 has 10 amino acids. V dropped 4 bases and J dropped 8 bases, with 3 bases sitting between them.

In its sample, this clonotype was seen a few times. The chain recombines TRBV29-1 with TRBJ2-5; tentatively, D is TRBD1 (5 bases). Trimming removed 5 bases from V and 5 bases from J, with 12 bases in between. Germline assignment: CDR1 SQVTM and CDR2 ANQGSEA. The CDR3 sequence is 12 residues long. As DNA, the CDR3 is TGCAGCGTTTCCCAGGGAATCGAGACCCAGTACTTC. Protein: CSVSQGIETQYF.

This clonotype appeared a few times. The genes are TRBV5-6 and TRBJ1-2; D is unclear. Germline V gives CDR1 SGHDT, CDR2 YYEEEE. The CDR3 extends over 12 amino acids. Trimming left V 0 bases short and J 7 bases short, with 7 bases between. CDR3 nucleotide sequence: TGTGCCAGCAGCTTGGGCGTGCCTGGCTACACCTTC. Its translation: CASSLGVPGYTF.

This clonotype was counted a few times. The V call is TRBV5-1, the J call TRBJ2-7; possible D gene TRBD1, 5 bases. This CDR3 comprises 13 residues. The V end lost 0 bases, the J end lost 6 bases, and 10 bases lay between the germline ends. Per the germline V gene, CDR1 is SGHRS and CDR2 is YFSETQ. CDR3: CASSLGQGPEQYF. CDR3 in DNA: TGCGCCAGCAGCTTGGGGCAGGGCCCCGAGCAGTACTTC. The full variable domain, in which reference TRBV5-1 and TRBJ2-7 provide the parts outside the CDR3, is KAGVTQTPRYLIKTRGQQVTLSCSPISGHRSVSWYQQTPGQGLQFLFEYFSETQRNKGNFPGRFSGRQFSNSRSEMNVSTLELGDSALYLCASSLGQGPEQYFGPGTRLTVT.

There are many counts of this clonotype. The chain uses TRBV5-6 and TRBJ2-2; perhaps TRBD1 as D (6 bases). The CDR3 length is 16 residues. Germline V CDR1 and CDR2: SGHDT, YYEEEE. Trimming shortened V by 4 bases and J by 0 bases, and 13 bases separated the two germline ends. The CDR3 DNA reads TGTGCCAGCAGCCCTTACAGGGCCGCGAACACCGGGGAGCTGTTTTTT. This codes for CASSPYRAANTGELFF. The full variable domain, with the rest looked up from reference TRBV5-6 and TRBJ2-2, is DAGVTQSPTHLIKTRGQQVTLRCSPKSGHDTVSWYQQALGQGPQFIFQYYEEEERQRGNFPDRFSGHQFPNYSSELNVNALLLGDSALYLCASSPYRAANTGELFFGEGSRLTVL.

There are a few counts of this clonotype. The J gene is TRBJ2-5, the V gene TRBV25-1, with D possibly matching TRBD1 (7 bases). Trimming stripped 6 bases from V and 4 bases from J, with 18 bases between. This CDR3 has 15 amino acids. Germline V lookup: CDR1 MGHDK, CDR2 SYGVNS. The CDR3 coding sequence is TGTGCCAGCAGGTCCCCGAGGCAGGGGGGAGAGACCCAGTACTTC. It yields the protein CASRSPRQGGETQYF.

In its sample, this clonotype was seen a few times. One end of the junction fails to match germline, which may point to a read error. The rearrangement uses TRBV6-2 or TRBV6-3 and TRBJ2-5; perhaps TRBD2 as D (5 bases). The CDR3 runs 10 residues. The germline V gene has CDR1 MNHEY and CDR2 SVGEGT. In DNA form, the CDR3 reads TGTGCCAGCAGTCTCCGGGAACGGTCCTTC. It specifies CASSLRERSF.

The chain uses TRBV7-6 and TRBJ2-7; no definite D call. Germline V lookup: CDR1 SGHVS, CDR2 FNYEAQ. The CDR3 runs to 15 residues. Trimming left V 2 bases short and J 0 bases short, with 11 bases between. The CDR3 coding sequence is TGTGCCAGCAGCTTAAGGCAGACGAGCTCCTACGAGCAGTACTTC. This codes for CASSLRQTSSYEQYF. Variable domain in full (rest from reference TRBV7-6 and TRBJ2-7): GAGVSQSPRYKVTKRGQDVALRCDPISGHVSLYWYRQALGQGPEFLTYFNYEAQQDKSGLPNDRFSAERPEGSISTLTIQRTEQRDSAMYRCASSLRQTSSYEQYFGPGTRLTVT.

The genes are TRBV24-1 and TRBJ1-1, with 7 positions matching TRBD1. With V trimmed by 4 bases and J by 4 bases, 2 bases remained unmatched. The CDR3 covers 13 residues. Germline V CDR1 and CDR2: KGHDR, SFDVKD. CDR3 amino acids: CATSDRGFTEAFF. The CDR3 DNA follows: TGTGCCACCAGTGACAGGGGGTTCACTGAAGCTTTCTTT.

CDR3 amino acids: CASSLYRLKPYEQYF. The CDR3 DNA is TGTGCCAGCAGCTTGTACAGACTGAAGCCCTACGAGCAGTACTTC. The chain has TRBV5-6 and TRBJ2-7; D gene uncertain. Trimming left V 1 base short and J 2 bases short, with 13 bases between. The CDR3 is 15 amino acids. The germline V gene has CDR1 SGHDT and CDR2 YYEEEE.

This chain uses TRBV6-5 with TRBJ2-1; 8 bases match TRBD2. V was clipped by 2 bases and J by 6 bases; unmatched bases: 12. The CDR3 is 17 amino acids. Germline CDR1 is MNHEY and CDR2 is SVGAGI. The CDR3 reads CASSYTGLAKGSNEQFF. CDR3 nucleotides: TGTGCCAGCAGTTACACCGGACTAGCAAAGGGGTCCAATGAGCAGTTCTTC.

The chain has TRBV6-5 and TRBJ1-5, with a tentative D call TRBD1 (6 bases). V was clipped by 2 bases and J by 4 bases, with 15 bases between them. The CDR3 spans 16 residues. Germline-derived CDR1 and CDR2 are MNHEY and SVGAGI. CDR3 loop: CASSYRGGPFNQPQHF. CDR3 bases: TGTGCCAGCAGTTACCGAGGGGGTCCATTTAATCAGCCCCAGCATTTT.

The genes are TRBV12-3 or TRBV12-4 and TRBJ2-5; 9 bases agree with TRBD2. The CDR3 covers 16 residues. J was trimmed by 5 bases and V by 5 bases; bases with no gene match: 12. In nucleotides, the CDR3 is TGTGCCAGCAGTCTCGTTGGCGGGGGGGCAAAGGAGACCCAGTACTTC. This encodes CASSLVGGGAKETQYF.

The sample holds a few counts of this clonotype. The CDR3 DNA reads TGTGCCAGCAGTTCCCCGGATCGGAATGAGCAGTTCTTC. This gives the protein CASSSPDRNEQFF. The gene calls are TRBV12-3 or TRBV12-4 and TRBJ2-1; D is undetermined. The CDR3 length is 13 residues. V shed 4 bases and J shed 7 bases, with 11 bases lying between them.

J is TRBJ2-7 and V is TRBV10-2; perhaps TRBD1 as D (6 bases). V gave up 3 bases and J gave up 4 bases, with 19 bases separating them. The CDR3 spans 16 residues. The V gene's germline CDR1 is WSHSY and CDR2 SAAADI. CDR3 sequence: CASSDLQGGVRYEQYF. As DNA, the CDR3 is TGCGCCAGCAGTGACCTACAGGGTGGTGTGAGATACGAGCAGTACTTC.

The chain couples TRBV2 to TRBJ1-1; D uncertain. This CDR3 has 13 residues. V was clipped by 6 bases and J by 1 base, with 9 bases between them. Germline CDR1 reads SNHLY; CDR2 reads FYNNEI. CDR3 region: CASSADWNTEAFF. The CDR3 coding sequence is TGTGCCAGCAGCGCGGACTGGAACACTGAAGCTTTCTTT.

This clonotype was recorded at least ten times. The rearrangement uses TRBV6-5 and TRBJ2-3; 9 bases match TRBD2. The CDR3 is 17 residues long. Germline V lookup: CDR1 MNHEY, CDR2 SVGAGI. J gave up 1 base and V 2 bases, and 7 bases lay outside the gene matches. This chain's CDR3 is CASSYTKIAGGTDTQYF. CDR3 in DNA: TGTGCCAGCAGTTACACCAAGATAGCGGGAGGCACAGATACGCAGTATTTT.

The rearrangement links TRBV18 to TRBJ2-1; 9 bases align to TRBD2. Germline V lookup: CDR1 KGHSH, CDR2 LQKENI. Trimming removed 6 bases from V and 2 bases from J; junction bases left unmatched: 2. The CDR3 is 14 amino acids. CDR3 protein: CASSPSGTYNEQFF. The CDR3 coding sequence is TGTGCCAGCTCCCCTAGCGGGACCTACAATGAGCAGTTCTTC.

This chain's CDR3 is CSARRGGGYNEQFF. CDR3 DNA sequence: TGCAGTGCTAGAAGGGGAGGGGGGTACAATGAGCAGTTCTTC. The chain uses TRBV20-1 and TRBJ2-1; D is perhaps TRBD2 (7 bases). Deletions cut 2 bases from V and 4 bases from J, with 12 bases between. Germline lookup yields CDR1 DFQATT and CDR2 SNEGSKA (reference sequence). The CDR3 consists of 14 residues.

This clonotype was seen only a few times. The chain employs TRBV6-1 and TRBJ2-1; 9 bases fit TRBD2. There are 16 residues in the CDR3. V lost 4 bases and J lost 0; bases outside the gene matches: 4. Germline loops: CDR1 MNHNS, CDR2 SASEGT. The CDR3 DNA is TGTGCCAGCAGTGGACGTAGCGGGAGCTCCTACAATGAGCAGTTCTTC. It specifies CASSGRSGSSYNEQFF.

The chain recombines TRBV11-3 with TRBJ2-5, with D perhaps matching TRBD1 or TRBD2 (5 bases each). This CDR3 region has 16 residues. CDR1 and CDR2 from the germline V gene are SGHNT and YENEEA. The V end was cut by 1 base, the J end by 3 bases, with 15 bases between. CDR3 coding DNA: TGTGCCAGCAGCTTAGGTCATGGGACGCGAGAAGAGACCCAGTACTTC. Amino acid sequence: CASSLGHGTREETQYF.

This clonotype was recorded a few times. CDR3 in DNA: TGTGCCAGCAGTTTAGAGGCGCGGTGGGGGCGGGTCGGGGAGCTGTTTTTT. Amino acid sequence: CASSLEARWGRVGELFF. The V gene is TRBV27, the J gene TRBJ2-2; TRBD1 is a possible D gene (6 bases). Trimming stripped 2 bases from V and 7 bases from J, with 20 bases between. The CDR3 is 17 residues long. The germline V gene has CDR1 MNHEY and CDR2 SMNVEV (reference sequence).

The chain recombines TRBV7-9 with TRBJ2-2; 7 bases fit TRBD1. The CDR3 length is 15 residues. V lost 5 bases, J lost 1 base, and 4 bases stayed unmatched. From germline, CDR1 is SEHNR and CDR2 FQNEAQ (reference sequence). This chain's CDR3 is CASSAHRGNTGELFF. The CDR3, as DNA: TGTGCCAGCAGCGCGCACAGGGGGAACACCGGGGAGCTGTTTTTT. Complete variable domain (other parts from reference TRBV7-9 and TRBJ2-2): DTGVSQNPRHKITKRGQNVTFRCDPISEHNRLYWYRQTLGQGPEFLTYFQNEAQLEKSRLLSDRFSAERPKGSFSTLEIQRTEQGDSAMYLCASSAHRGNTGELFFGEGSRLTVL.

The genes are TRBV15 and TRBJ2-3; D is uncertain. V lost 5 bases and J 2 bases, leaving 11 bases between the germline ends. The CDR3 has 14 amino acids. Germline assignment: CDR1 LNHNV and CDR2 YYDKDF (reference sequence). The CDR3 nucleotides read TGTGCCACCAGCTCGCTGAGTCTCACAGATACGCAGTATTTT. The encoded protein is CATSSLSLTDTQYF. The complete variable domain, with remaining parts taken from reference TRBV15 and TRBJ2-3, reads DAMVIQNPRYQVTQFGKPVTLSCSQTLNHNVMYWYQQKSSQAPKLLFHYYDKDFNNEADTPDNFQSRRPNTSFCFLDIRSPGLGDTAMYLCATSSLSLTDTQYFGPGTRLTVL.

The CDR3 is CASGVLADAQVTQYF. In DNA, the CDR3 is TGTGCCAGCGGGGTCCTAGCGGACGCACAGGTTACGCAGTATTTT. The gene calls are TRBV7-9 and TRBJ2-3; 7 nucleotides match TRBD2. The V gene end was trimmed by 8 bases and the J gene end by 8 bases; junction bases not matched to a gene: 16. CDR1 SEHNR and CDR2 FQNEAQ come from the germline V gene (reference sequence). This CDR3 is 15 amino acids long.